Listed here are 20 T cell receptor beta chains from one sample, sequenced in a study of T cell repertoires in cytomegalovirus infection. TCRdb recomputed calls from the reads with MiXCR, one row per CDR3 protein. The sample carries 200,000 to 250,000 distinct CDR3 sequences, approximately 22% recorded once. Sequenced input: CD8+ T cells from PBMCs. These receptors originate from a human donor in good health (CMV status not recorded). Some clones in this sample may be carry-over from other donors' samples.

In its sample, this clonotype was seen a few times. The CDR3 region has the DNA TGTGCCAGCAGTTACCTCACCGGGACAGAGCAGTTCTTC. Its translation is CASSYLTGTEQFF. This sequence joins TRBV6-5 and TRBJ2-1; the D gene is possibly TRBD1 (6 bases). The CDR3 is 13 amino acids. The germline V gene has CDR1 MNHEY and CDR2 SVGAGI. V was clipped by 2 bases and J by 10 bases, with 12 bases between them.

This clonotype has more than one count but fewer than ten. The J gene is TRBJ2-1, the V gene TRBV9; 12 positions match TRBD2. V was clipped by 4 bases and J by 2 bases; unmatched bases: 7. The CDR3 runs to 17 residues. Per germline, CDR1 SGDLS and CDR2 YYNGEE. CDR3 DNA: TGTGCCAGCAGCCTCCTAGCTAGCGGGGGGGCCTACAATGAGCAGTTCTTC. It specifies CASSLLASGGAYNEQFF.

As to this clonotype: A single base separates this from a much larger clone, so it may be a read error. The genes are TRBV14 and TRBJ2-1; D is unresolved. The germline V gene has CDR1 SGHDN and CDR2 FVKESK. V lost 0 bases to trimming and J lost 7 bases, with 1 base between them. The CDR3 length is 11 residues. CDR3 loop: CASSQDNEQFF. CDR3 nucleotides: TGTGCCAGCAGCCAAGATAATGAGCAGTTCTTC.

The chain combines TRBV20-1 with TRBJ1-4, with D tentatively TRBD1 (6 bases). Germline CDR1 DFQATT, CDR2 SNEGSKA (reference sequence). V gave up 1 base and J gave up 9 bases, with 12 bases separating them. The CDR3 extends over 13 amino acids. The CDR3 region is CSARAGTKQKLFF. DNA for the CDR3: TGCAGTGCTAGAGCGGGGACAAAACAAAAACTGTTTTTT.

This clonotype was detected a few times. The CDR3 DNA sequence: TGTGCCAGCAGTGCCCCTATAGGGGCCGGGGAGCTGTTTTTT. It translates to CASSAPIGAGELFF. The chain has TRBV2 and TRBJ2-2, with D perhaps matching TRBD1 (5 bases). Trimming removed 4 bases at V and 6 bases at J, with 12 bases between. The germline CDR1 and CDR2 sequences are SNHLY and FYNNEI. CDR3 size: 14 residues. Based on the CDR3 plus reference TRBV2 and TRBJ2-2, the full variable domain is EPEVTQTPSHQVTQMGQEVILRCVPISNHLYFYWYRQILGQKVEFLVSFYNNEISEKSEIFDDQFSVERPDGSNFTLKIRSTKLEDSAMYFCASSAPIGAGELFFGEGSRLTVL.

The J gene is TRBJ2-7, the V gene TRBV5-3; 11 positions agree with TRBD2. TRBV5-3 is reported as an ORF; its role is uncertain. Unmatched junction bases numbered 15, after V lost 4 bases and J lost 6 bases. CDR3 length: 17 amino acids. The CDR3 protein is CARSDGLAGQKWGEQYF. The CDR3 bases are TGTGCCAGAAGCGACGGACTAGCGGGTCAAAAATGGGGCGAGCAGTACTTC.

This clonotype was observed at least ten times. This chain connects TRBV12-3 or TRBV12-4 to TRBJ1-2; the D is unclear. The CDR3 consists of 11 residues. V lost 9 bases to trimming and J lost 6 bases, with 11 bases between them. The DNA for the CDR3 is TGTGCCAGTTCCCAACTCGATGGCTACACCTTC. This translates into CASSQLDGYTF.

Points on this clonotype: Germline is not matched at one junction end, which may reflect a read error. The CDR3 loop is CASSLSPQTGENNEAFF. Written as DNA, the CDR3 is TGTGCCAGCAGTTTATCTCCACAGACAGGGGAGAACAATGAAGCTTTCTTT. The rearrangement uses TRBV28 and TRBJ1-1; 8 bases agree with TRBD1. CDR1 and CDR2 (germline): MDHEN, SYDVKM. The CDR3 length is 17 residues. The complete variable domain, with remaining parts taken from reference TRBV28 and TRBJ1-1, reads DVKVTQSSRYLVKRTGEKVFLECVQDMDHENMFWYRQDPGLGLRLIYFSYDVKMKEKGDIPEGYSVSREKKERFSLILESASTNQTSMYLCASSLSPQTGENNEAFFGQGTRLTVV.

This clonotype was detected ten times or more. The genes are TRBV6-5 and TRBJ2-1; 12 bases line up with TRBD2. The CDR3 loop spans 17 amino acids. Trimming cost V 4 bases and J 1 base; bases outside gene matches: 5. Germline CDR1 MNHEY, CDR2 SVGAGI. The CDR3 DNA is TGTGCCAGCAGTTCACCTAGCGGGGGGGAATCCTACAATGAGCAGTTCTTC. Residues: CASSSPSGGESYNEQFF.

The chain carries TRBV12-3 or TRBV12-4 and TRBJ2-5, with 12 bases that match TRBD2. With V trimmed by 3 bases and J by 4 bases, 6 bases remained unmatched. This CDR3 contains 16 residues. CDR3 nucleotide sequence: TGTGCCAGCAGTTTCAGGCTAGCGGGGGGGCCAGAGACCCAGTACTTC. Translated, it gives CASSFRLAGGPETQYF.

This clonotype was counted a few times. The chain joins TRBV6-1 to TRBJ2-2; TRBD1 matches at 9 bases. The length of the CDR3 is 15 residues. Germline V CDR1 and CDR2: MNHNS, SASEGT. The V and J ends lost 5 bases and 6 bases, in that order; junction bases with no gene match: 7. The CDR3 DNA is TGTGCCAGCAGTCCCCGGACAGGGGTTCCCGGGGAGCTGTTTTTT. Residues: CASSPRTGVPGELFF.

This sequence joins TRBV7-2 and TRBJ2-2; D ambiguous. Trimming shortened V by 1 base and J by 4 bases, and 19 bases separated the two germline ends. The CDR3 has 18 residues. Germline loops: CDR1 SGHTA, CDR2 FQGNSA. CDR3 in amino acids: CASSLVRDPYKVTGELFF. In DNA form, the CDR3 reads TGTGCCAGCAGCTTAGTAAGGGATCCCTATAAGGTCACCGGGGAGCTGTTTTTT.

This clonotype was found many times. The J gene is TRBJ2-1, the V gene TRBV6-6, with TRBD2 matching 7 bases. Looked up from germline, CDR1 is MNHNY and CDR2 is SVGAGI (reference sequence). CDR3 length equals 14 residues. V trimming: 2 bases; J trimming: 9 bases; junction bases outside the gene matches: 7. The CDR3 reads CASSYGGGWFEQFF. CDR3 nucleotide sequence: TGTGCCAGCAGTTACGGGGGAGGGTGGTTTGAGCAGTTCTTC.

This clonotype has just a few counts. This rearrangement joins TRBV25-1 to TRBJ1-1, with D unresolved. Germline assignment: CDR1 MGHDK and CDR2 SYGVNS. This CDR3 comprises 15 residues. Trimming took 4 bases from V and 7 from J, leaving 19 bases between them. The CDR3 is CASSANFGGKLEAFF. The CDR3 DNA follows: TGTGCCAGCAGTGCGAATTTCGGCGGTAAACTTGAAGCTTTCTTT.

This clonotype was detected only a few times. The rearrangement uses TRBV15 and TRBJ2-1; D is undetermined. The CDR3 totals 14 residues. The germline gives CDR1 LNHNV, CDR2 YYDKDF (reference sequence). Trimming removed 5 bases at V and 1 base at J, with 9 bases between. CDR3 region: CATSDVMSYNEQFF. CDR3 DNA: TGTGCCACCAGCGACGTTATGTCCTACAATGAGCAGTTCTTC.

This clonotype occurred a few times. V gene TRBV12-3 or TRBV12-4 combines with J gene TRBJ1-2, with D possibly TRBD1 on 6 matching bases. The CDR3 spans 16 residues. Trimming left V 6 bases short and J 3 bases short, with 20 bases between. The CDR3 loop is CASSQQFRGGDYGYTF. The CDR3 DNA reads as TGTGCCAGCAGCCAACAATTCAGGGGCGGCGACTATGGCTACACCTTC.

This rearrangement joins TRBV20-1 to TRBJ2-1; 13 bases agree with TRBD2. Looked up from germline, CDR1 is DFQATT and CDR2 is SNEGSKA (reference sequence). Losses at the gene ends were 0 bases for V and 6 bases for J; bases not matched to a gene: 8. The CDR3 sequence is 17 residues long. As DNA, the CDR3 is TGCAGTGCTAGAGACGCACAACTAGCGGGGGGGCCCAATGAGCAGTTCTTC. Translating it yields CSARDAQLAGGPNEQFF.

At least ten counts were recorded for this clonotype. This chain uses TRBV20-1 with TRBJ1-5; TRBD1 matches at 10 bases. This CDR3 region has 16 residues. Germline lookup yields CDR1 DFQATT and CDR2 SNEGSKA (reference sequence). The J segment lost 5 bases and the V segment lost 2 bases, leaving 9 bases of the junction unmatched. The CDR3 bases are TGCAGTGCTAGAACCCGAGGACAGGGGGTTGATCAGCCCCAGCATTTT. Protein: CSARTRGQGVDQPQHF.

The count of this clonotype is one. One end of the junction fails to match germline, which may point to a read error. The chain employs TRBV5-1 and TRBJ2-7; the match to TRBD1 covers 8 bases. CDR1 is SGHRS, CDR2 YFSETQ, per germline. The CDR3 has 14 residues. CDR3 amino acids: CTSSSRQGNYEQYF. CDR3 in DNA: TGCACCAGCAGCTCCCGACAGGGGAATTACGAGCAGTACTTC.

This clonotype was observed a handful of times. The V and J genes are TRBV28 and TRBJ2-7, with 7 nucleotides matching TRBD1. The ends lost 6 bases at V and 2 bases at J; junction bases unmatched: 4. The CDR3 sequence is 13 residues long. The germline CDR1 and CDR2 sequences are MDHEN and SYDVKM. CDR3 bases: TGTGCCAGCAGACGGGACAGAACCTACGAGCAGTACTTC. Encoded protein: CASRRDRTYEQYF.